This T cell receptor beta chain was identified in a study of shared clonotypes between healthy human individuals. The CDR3 spans 18 residues. CDR1 is MDHEN, CDR2 SYDVKM, per germline. V lost 4 bases to trimming and J lost 4 bases, with 25 bases between them. Several immunoSEQ plates received, in even portions, the genomic DNA of each subset. Measured with immunoSEQ multiplex PCR; TCRdb has only the in-frame clones, and not every one. The table has 1.4 million or so clones, 97% to 99% seen once; the top ten hold approximately 0.4%. Material for sequencing was naive CD4+ T cells sorted from blood. Stated subset: CD45RA+ positively selected. V is TRBV28 and J is TRBJ1-2; a possible D gene is TRBD1 (5 bases). The sequence was collected from a man aged 25 to 45 in good health. The CDR3 DNA follows: TGTGCCAGCAGTTCCCCAGCAGACAGCCCCAAAAATCCCTATGGCTACACCTTC. Amino acid sequence: CASSSPADSPKNPYGYTF.